The next 27 T cell receptor beta chains were all read from a single sample in a study of vaccination effects on CD4 cells after COVID-19. Antigen-specific CD4+ T cells expanded by the ViraFEST assay with viral peptide pools were then sequenced. The culture ran for 10 days before CD4+ T cells were isolated. Each participant received a vaccine that was either BNT162b2 or mRNA-1273, given as two doses. These receptors are not linked to any known antigen. Clones were read by immunoSEQ multiplex PCR, and TCRdb kept only the in-frame ones, dropping some. The sample lists about 30,000 clones, approximately 79% occurring once. Sequences were derived from CD4+ T cells from PBMCs cultured with SARS-CoV-2 spike peptides, sampled after COVID-19 vaccination. The source is a human donor who received a COVID-19 vaccine. Some clones in this sample may be carry-over from other donors' samples.

This clone was seen more than once but under ten times. This CDR3 reads CASSEGQGFYEQFF. CDR3 coding DNA: TGTGCCAGCAGTGAGGGACAGGGATTTTATGAGCAGTTCTTC. The chain combines TRBV28 with TRBJ2-1; 9 nucleotides line up with TRBD1. The CDR3 loop spans 14 amino acids. V shed 5 bases and J 8 bases; nucleotides not matched to a gene: 7. The germline CDR1 and CDR2 sequences are MDHEN and SYDVKM.

This rearrangement joins TRBV5-1 to TRBJ2-7; 8 bases align to TRBD1. Germline lookup yields CDR1 SGHRS and CDR2 YFSETQ. This CDR3 region has 15 residues. The V and J ends lost 2 bases and 0 bases, in that order; junction bases with no gene match: 4. The CDR3 loop is CASSLDRGPSYEQYV. The CDR3 DNA is TGCGCCAGCAGCTTAGACAGGGGCCCCTCCTACGAGCAGTACGTC.

V gene TRBV7-8 combines with J gene TRBJ2-3; D call uncertain. V dropped 4 bases and J dropped 5 bases, with 4 bases sitting between them. Per germline, CDR1 SGHVS and CDR2 FQNEAQ. The CDR3 has 11 amino acids. CDR3 in DNA: TGTGCCAGCAGCTCGCTAGATACGCAGTATTTT. Translating gives CASSSLDTQYF.

The CDR3 loop is CASSVLGQNNEKLFF. In DNA, the CDR3 is TGTGCCAGCAGCGTACTAGGACAGAATAATGAAAAACTGTTTTTT. The chain has TRBV9 and TRBJ1-4; the D gene is possibly TRBD1 (6 bases). This CDR3 region has 15 residues. With 1 base removed from V and 4 bases from J, the gap between germline ends came to 11 bases. CDR1 and CDR2 (germline): SGDLS, YYNGEE.

The rearrangement joins TRBV19 to TRBJ2-2; the match to TRBD1 covers 8 bases. Germline trimming cut 3 bases from V and 6 bases from J; bases unmatched to any gene: 12. This CDR3 contains 17 residues. CDR1 LNHDA and CDR2 SQIVND come from the germline V gene (reference sequence). CDR3: CASSIVKTAGGAGELFF. The DNA of the CDR3 is TGTGCCAGTAGTATCGTTAAAACAGCAGGGGGCGCCGGGGAGCTGTTTTTT.

This sequence joins TRBV6-1 and TRBJ2-1; D might be TRBD1 (5 bases). Trimming removed 2 bases from V and 2 bases from J, with 13 bases in between. This CDR3 has 16 residues. Germline values: CDR1 MNHNS, CDR2 SASEGT. The CDR3, as DNA: TGTGCCAGCAGTGAAACAGGTTATTACCCCTACAATGAGCAGTTCTTC. Protein: CASSETGYYPYNEQFF.

This clone occurred a few times. This chain connects TRBV7-9 to TRBJ1-2, with D unresolved. V was shortened by 5 bases and J by 1 base, with 5 bases between the two germline ends. The CDR3 spans 12 residues. Germline CDR1 and CDR2: SEHNR and FQNEAQ (reference sequence). CDR3 residues: CASSRNNYGYTF. CDR3 sequence (DNA): TGTGCCAGCAGCCGAAATAACTATGGCTACACCTTC.

The chain carries TRBV18 and TRBJ1-3, with a possible D match to TRBD1 (5 bases). The CDR3 is 16 residues long. The germline V gene encodes CDR1 KGHSH and CDR2 LQKENI. V dropped 3 bases and J dropped 4 bases, with 16 bases sitting between them. The CDR3 here is CASSPLDTRGGNTIYF. The CDR3 region has the DNA TGTGCCAGCTCACCCCTGGACACGAGAGGGGGAAACACCATATATTTT.

The chain has TRBV18 and TRBJ1-1, with a tentative D call TRBD1 (5 bases). Trimming took off 6 bases at V and 4 bases at J, with 18 bases between the two ends. Per the germline V gene, CDR1 is KGHSH and CDR2 is LQKENI. The CDR3 contains 15 residues. The CDR3 sequence is CASSSGRDWSTEAFF. The DNA of the CDR3 is TGTGCCAGCTCCTCGGGCCGGGACTGGAGCACTGAAGCTTTCTTT.

This clone has more than one count but fewer than ten. The chain uses TRBV15 and TRBJ2-5; 11 nucleotides line up with TRBD2. V was pared by 3 bases and J by 3 bases, with 3 bases of the junction left unmatched. The CDR3 extends over 15 amino acids. Per the germline V gene, CDR1 is LNHNV and CDR2 is YYDKDF (reference sequence). CDR3 DNA: TGTGCCACCAGCAGCGAGACTAGCGGGGAAGAGACCCAGTACTTC. Translated: CATSSETSGEETQYF.

This clone showed up just a few times. This rearrangement joins TRBV5-1 to TRBJ2-3, with 12 bases that match TRBD2. The CDR3 loop spans 16 amino acids. Trimming removed 5 bases from V and 6 bases from J; junction bases left unmatched: 10. Per the germline V gene, CDR1 is SGHRS and CDR2 is YFSETQ. In DNA, the CDR3 is TGCGCCAGCAGTTTTACTAGCGGGGGGACCGCGGATACGCAGTATTTT. Protein product: CASSFTSGGTADTQYF. Full variable domain (missing parts from reference TRBV5-1 and TRBJ2-3): KAGVTQTPRYLIKTRGQQVTLSCSPISGHRSVSWYQQTPGQGLQFLFEYFSETQRNKGNFPGRFSGRQFSNSRSEMNVSTLELGDSALYLCASSFTSGGTADTQYFGPGTRLTVL.

J is TRBJ2-5 and V is TRBV3-1 (or the pseudogene TRBV3-2); 8 nucleotides match TRBD2. The CDR3 length is 15 residues. Unmatched junction bases numbered 4, after V lost 1 base and J lost 3 bases. CDR1 and CDR2 from the germline V gene are LGHDT and YNNKEL (reference sequence). The CDR3 DNA reads TGTGCCAGCAGCCAAGGCGCGGGGGGAGAAGAGACCCAGTACTTC. Encoded protein: CASSQGAGGEETQYF.

The count of this clone is one. This sequence joins TRBV12-3 or TRBV12-4 and TRBJ2-2; D is ambiguous. Between the trimmed V and J ends, which lost 5 bases and 3 bases, there was a span of 7 bases. The CDR3 is 13 amino acids. This chain's CDR3 is CASSRTDTGELFF. CDR3 bases: TGTGCCAGCAGTCGGACGGACACCGGGGAGCTGTTTTTT.

The J gene is TRBJ1-1, the V gene TRBV6-5, with D possibly matching TRBD1 (6 bases). CDR1 and CDR2 from the germline V gene are MNHEY and SVGAGI. V dropped 3 bases and J dropped 2 bases, with 16 bases sitting between them. CDR3 size: 16 residues. The chain's CDR3 is CASSYLGRGKNTEAFF. The CDR3 nucleotides are TGTGCCAGCAGTTATCTAGGGAGGGGGAAAAACACTGAAGCTTTCTTT.

The rearrangement links TRBV27 to TRBJ2-7, with a tentative D call TRBD2 (7 bases). Germline V CDR1 and CDR2: MNHEY, SMNVEV (reference sequence). This CDR3 region has 13 residues. With 6 bases removed from V and 6 bases from J, the gap between germline ends came to 15 bases. CDR3 amino acids: CASRGGRGCEQYV. The CDR3 DNA reads as TGTGCCAGCAGGGGGGGGCGGGGCTGCGAGCAGTACGTC.

The rearrangement links TRBV9 to TRBJ1-3; D is possibly TRBD1 (5 bases). CDR1 and CDR2 from the germline V gene are SGDLS and YYNGEE. The CDR3 length is 16 residues. V gave up 0 bases and J gave up 0 bases, with 10 bases separating them. CDR3 DNA: TGTGCCAGCAGCGTAGGGGGACCGGTCTCTGGAAACACCATATATTTT. This sequence encodes CASSVGGPVSGNTIYF.

The rearrangement uses TRBV7-9 and TRBJ2-3, with D maybe TRBD1 (5 bases). Per germline, CDR1 SEHNR and CDR2 FQNEAQ (reference sequence). The CDR3 covers 15 residues. V lost 2 bases and J 1 base, leaving 10 bases between the germline ends. CDR3 sequence: CASSLRGGGTDTQYF. The CDR3 nucleotides are TGTGCCAGCAGCTTAAGGGGTGGCGGCACAGATACGCAGTATTTT.

The CDR3 sequence: CASSYTGTHEQYV. CDR3 coding DNA: TGTGCCAGCAGCTATACAGGGACCCACGAGCAGTACGTC. V usage is TRBV7-9 and J usage is TRBJ2-7; weak D call: TRBD1 (6 bases). The germline V gene encodes CDR1 SEHNR and CDR2 FQNEAQ (reference sequence). The ends were cut back, 4 bases at V and 5 bases at J, with 12 bases in the middle. The CDR3 has 13 residues.

The chain employs TRBV7-2 and TRBJ2-2, with 7 positions matching TRBD2. V was clipped by 0 bases and J by 5 bases; unmatched bases: 12. Germline CDR1 and CDR2: SGHTA and FQGNSA. CDR3 length: 18 residues. The CDR3 region is CASSLAPSGRAGTGELFF. DNA of the CDR3: TGTGCCAGCAGCTTAGCCCCCAGTGGGAGGGCGGGGACCGGGGAGCTGTTTTTT.

V gene TRBV27 combines with J gene TRBJ1-5; D perhaps matches TRBD1 (6 bases). The CDR3 extends over 17 amino acids. The V gene's germline CDR1 is MNHEY and CDR2 SMNVEV (reference sequence). Deletions cut 4 bases from V and 2 bases from J, with 18 bases between. CDR3 residues: CASSSTGTRWGNQPQHF. The CDR3 nucleotides read TGTGCCAGCAGTTCTACCGGGACAAGGTGGGGCAATCAGCCCCAGCATTTT.

V gene TRBV3-1 (or the pseudogene TRBV3-2) combines with J gene TRBJ1-6, with D tentatively TRBD1 (6 bases). Trimming removed 0 bases from V and 8 bases from J, with 14 bases in between. This CDR3 contains 16 residues. CDR1 is LGHDT, CDR2 YNNKEL, per germline (reference sequence). The CDR3 DNA reads TGTGCCAGCAGCCAAGATGCCCCAGGGGATGATTCACCCCTCCACTTT. It specifies CASSQDAPGDDSPLHF.

V gene TRBV30 combines with J gene TRBJ1-2, with D uncertain. This CDR3 region has 14 residues. The germline gives CDR1 GTSNPN, CDR2 SVGIG (reference sequence). V was pared by 0 bases and J by 4 bases, with 12 bases between. The CDR3 DNA follows: TGTGCCTGGAGTGTATCGGAAACAGCCTATGGCTACACCTTC. Translating gives CAWSVSETAYGYTF.

The chain combines TRBV28 with TRBJ1-4; D remains ambiguous. The germline V and J ends were trimmed by 3 bases and 7 bases, with 15 bases remaining between them. CDR3 length: 15 residues. Germline values: CDR1 MDHEN, CDR2 SYDVKM. CDR3 nucleotides: TGTGCCAGCAGTTTTTGGGCCGGGCTCGGTGAAAAACTGTTTTTT. Protein sequence: CASSFWAGLGEKLFF.

The chain has TRBV19 and TRBJ2-1; 9 bases fit TRBD2. The CDR3 covers 13 residues. V gave up 3 bases and J gave up 9 bases; unmatched junction bases: 3. Germline values: CDR1 LNHDA, CDR2 SQIVND (reference sequence). Here the CDR3 DNA reads TGTGCCAGTAGTATTCTAGCGGGGCTTGAGCAGTTCTTC. Translated: CASSILAGLEQFF.

This clone was observed a single time. The chain couples TRBV27 to TRBJ1-1; unclear D gene. The CDR3 has 13 residues. Between the trimmed V and J ends, which lost 4 bases and 10 bases, there was a span of 16 bases. The germline V gene encodes CDR1 MNHEY and CDR2 SMNVEV (reference sequence). CDR3 sequence: CASSSGMGMVAFF. Written as DNA, the CDR3 is TGTGCCAGCAGTTCGGGGATGGGTATGGTAGCTTTCTTT.

This chain uses TRBV6-5 with TRBJ1-2; TRBD1 is a possible D gene (6 bases). Germline CDR1 reads MNHEY; CDR2 reads SVGAGI. The CDR3 is 14 amino acids. Trimming left V 8 bases short and J 4 bases short, with 17 bases between. DNA for the CDR3: TGTGCCAGCGTCCCGGGGGCAGCCCTCTATGGCTACACCTTC. It codes for CASVPGAALYGYTF.

This chain joins TRBV10-3 and TRBJ1-2; 11 bases are shared with TRBD1. Germline V lookup: CDR1 ENHRY, CDR2 SYGVKD. The CDR3 length is 14 residues. The V segment lost 4 bases and the J segment 7 bases; nucleotides outside the gene matches: 5. CDR3: CAISGDRGFGGYTF. The CDR3, as DNA: TGTGCCATCAGTGGGGACAGGGGGTTTGGTGGCTACACCTTC.